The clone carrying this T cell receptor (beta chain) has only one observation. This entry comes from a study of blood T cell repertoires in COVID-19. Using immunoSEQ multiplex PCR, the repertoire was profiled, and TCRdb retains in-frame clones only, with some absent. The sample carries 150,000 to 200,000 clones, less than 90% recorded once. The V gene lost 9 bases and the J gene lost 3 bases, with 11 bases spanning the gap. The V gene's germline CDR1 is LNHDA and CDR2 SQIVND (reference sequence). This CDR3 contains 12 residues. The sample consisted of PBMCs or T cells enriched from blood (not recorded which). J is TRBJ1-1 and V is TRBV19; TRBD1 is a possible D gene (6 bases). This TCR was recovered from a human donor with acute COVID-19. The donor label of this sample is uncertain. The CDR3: CASLTGYTEAFF. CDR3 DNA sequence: TGTGCCAGCCTCACAGGGTACACTGAAGCTTTCTTT. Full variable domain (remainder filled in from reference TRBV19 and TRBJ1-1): DGGITQSPKYLFRKEGQNVTLSCEQNLNHDAMYWYRQDPGQGLRLIYYSQIVNDFQKGDIAEGYSVSREKKESFPLTVTSAQKNPTAFYLCASLTGYTEAFFGQGTRLTVV.